The source of this T cell receptor beta chain is a study of cytomegalovirus exposure and HLA in healthy donors. General observations from the study: Later on, an analysis found that several of the most significant clusters appeared to be linked to common viral pathogens, which included parvovirus B19. TCR beta V- and J-gene trimming was later associated with a missense DCLRE1C variant.

Turning to this clone: Its antigen is not known.

The PCR contained 60 Vbeta and 13 Jbeta primers. Study processing details: Unique TCR beta chains numbered 60 million to 100 million in a later analysis, with 10 million to 14 million shared. The data were produced by immunoSEQ multiplex PCR, yet TCRdb's version contains in-frame clones alone and is incomplete. The V and J calls and the clone size are those of that table, but D and trimming were determined from the DNA. The sample has 130,000 or so clones; 82% are singletons. Trimming cost V 7 bases and J 4 bases, with 19 bases left between them. Germline V CDR1 and CDR2: SNHLY, FYNNEI. The CDR3 runs 15 residues.

The V and J genes are TRBV2 and TRBJ1-2, with a possible D match to TRBD1 (6 bases). This sequence originates from a woman aged 45-60 years in good health and CMV-seropositive. The material sequenced was PBMCs. The CDR3 loop reads CASTTRGAPLYGYTF. The DNA of the CDR3 is TGTGCCAGCACCACCCGGGGGGCTCCCCTCTATGGCTACACCTTC. Looking up the rest from reference TRBV2 and TRBJ1-2 gives the full variable domain: EPEVTQTPSHQVTQMGQEVILRCVPISNHLYFYWYRQILGQKVEFLVSFYNNEISEKSEIFDDQFSVERPDGSNFTLKIRSTKLEDSAMYFCASTTRGAPLYGYTFGSGTRLTVV.